This TCR beta chain emerged from a study of blood T cell repertoires in COVID-19 (dated by TCRdb to about 2020). Turning to the overall study: Samples from collaborators originated in the United States, Italy and Spain and spanned both the acute and convalescent phases of COVID-19. Subjects who had been exposed to COVID-19, were actively infected with it, or had recovered from it provided the deeply sampled blood TCRbeta repertoires that made up the dataset. The prospective study material was composed of cDNA or gDNA derived from T cells, B-cell-depleted T cells, or PBMCs. Nearly every sample came with metadata listing a de-identified subject ID, COVID-19 status, age in years and sex. Where HLA class I and class II types were available, the types were taken from metadata supplied by the sample provider, not from assay-based typing. The samples were drawn from two sources: the first 160 participants of the ongoing ImmuneRACE study, and 1,000 to 1,500 subjects contributed by 6 global collaborators. The repertoires were released in a freely available public database intended as a resource for research on the immune response to SARS-CoV-2.

A single count supports this clone. It has no known antigen specificity. Base qualities are missing; no much larger clone stands one base away. TCRbeta CDR3 regions were amplified from genomic DNA by means of the immunoSEQ Assay, a bias-controlled multiplex PCR. Under the source paper's analysis protocol: Nucleated cell counts per sample were estimated from amplification of reference gene primers within the assay. To quantify the absolute abundance of each unique TCRbeta CDR3 rearrangement, sequence reads were collapsed and filtered. For each sample, productive Simpson clonality was calculated as the square root of Simpson's diversity index over productive rearrangements. Drawn from immuneACCESS, this table holds only the in-frame rearrangements with V and J called that TCRdb kept. Clones are partly lost; checked studies trace under half to an unresolved V gene and leave the rest unexplained. The V and J calls and clone size are taken from that table; D and trimming were inferred from the DNA. Present in this sample are about 220,000 clones, roughly 90% of which were seen just once. The ten largest clones add up to 2.5% to 3% of the sample.

In the prospective study, participants were about 18 to 95 years old, resided in about two dozen geographic areas of the United States, and were enrolled through a virtual design. In the prospective study, cohorts were assigned on the basis of participant-reported clinical history obtained from a screening survey and a study questionnaire. ImmuneRACE Cohort 3 recovered participants were defined by two consecutive negative NP/OP PCR tests, healthcare professional clearance, or symptom resolution. Each participant in the prospective study had whole blood, serum and a nasopharyngeal or oropharyngeal swab collected by mobile phlebotomists. Participants in the prospective study had the option to provide additional blood draws and questionnaires over a 2-month period. Prospective study blood samples were shipped either frozen or at room temperature before DNA extraction. Reading from cysteine to phenylalanine, the CDR3 counts 13 amino acids. Only the CDR3 DNA is retained, 39 bases long and in frame from the first base. Trimming removed 3 bases from V and 6 bases from J, leaving 14 bases between the germline ends. Based on the germline V gene, the CDR1 and CDR2 sequences are SQVTM and ANQGSEA.

Beyond this particular receptor, the publication reports: The amount of clinical and demographic metadata varied by source and participant and was provided uncurated.

The sample taken for sequencing was PBMCs or T cells enriched from blood (not recorded which). This TCR derives from a young woman who had recovered from COVID-19. The rearrangement joined TRBV29-1 to TRBJ1-1; the D segment could be TRBD1, given 6 matching bases. The CDR3 region reads CSVDHGGAAEAFF. The nucleotide sequence is given as TGCAGCGTTGATCATGGGGGGGCCGCTGAAGCTTTCTTT.